One and the same sample provided the 26 T cell receptor beta chains below, sequenced in a study of sequential checkpoint blockade in melanoma (dated by TCRdb to the late 2010s). The treatment or condition label of this sample denotes: randomized to nivolumab then ipilimumab (arm A) or the reverse (arm B). The library was generated by the immunoSEQ multiplex PCR assay. The source is immuneACCESS, and TCRdb retained only in-frame sequences with V and J called. Part of the clones is not carried over; for the studies checked, unresolved V genes explain less than half of this, and the remainder is unexplained. The sample table lists 5,000 to 6,500 clones, roughly 26% of them with a count of one. The ten most abundant clones make up 20% of the sample. Source: tumor tissue (inferred from file names), taken from a patient given nivolumab and ipilimumab in sequence. All receptors come from a human donor with melanoma.

This clone was seen many times. The V and J genes are TRBV7-4 and TRBJ2-2, with 8 bases aligning to TRBD1. The CDR3 runs 14 residues. The germline CDR1 and CDR2 sequences are SGHVT and SQSDAQ. The junction had 5 bases not matched to a gene; V was cut back by 5 bases and J by 6 bases. The CDR3 DNA reads TGTGCCAGCAGCCCAGGGGGCTATTCCGGGGAGCTGTTTTTT. This codes for CASSPGGYSGELFF.

This clone ranks as medium-sized. The V gene is TRBV6-8, the J gene TRBJ1-4, with D maybe TRBD1 (5 bases). The V end was cut by 2 bases, the J end by 17 bases, with 21 bases between. The CDR3 consists of 14 residues. CDR1 is MNHGY and CDR2 is SAAAGT in the germline V gene. This CDR3 is CASSYTKLTGTRFF. In DNA, the CDR3 is TGTGCCAGCAGTTACACGAAACTTACCGGGACCCGCTTTTTT.

The gene calls are TRBV28 and TRBJ1-1; possibly TRBD1 for D (5 bases). Germline V gene lookup returns CDR1 MDHEN and CDR2 SYDVKM. CDR3 length: 12 amino acids. The CDR3 coding sequence is TGTGCTGGACGCGGGGCGAGGACTGAAGCTTTCTTT. Protein sequence: CAGRGARTEAFF. Complete variable domain (other parts from reference TRBV28 and TRBJ1-1): DVKVTQSSRYLVKRTGEKVFLECVQDMDHENMFWYRQDPGLGLRLIYFSYDVKMKEKGDIPEGYSVSREKKERFSLILESASTNQTSMYLCAGRGARTEAFFGQGTRLTVV.

The CDR3 sequence is CSVVTQGTGELFF. CDR3 DNA: TGCAGCGTTGTAACCCAGGGGACCGGGGAGCTGTTTTTT. The chain combines TRBV29-1 with TRBJ2-2; D might be TRBD1 (6 bases). This CDR3 spans 13 amino acids. V lost 4 bases and J 5 bases, leaving 11 bases between the germline ends. Germline CDR1 reads SQVTM; CDR2 reads ANQGSEA.

The V gene is TRBV12-5, the J gene TRBJ1-2; TRBD1 might be the D (5 bases). CDR1 and CDR2 from the germline V gene are LGHNT and FRNRAP. The CDR3 is 14 residues long. Trimming removed 1 base from V and 6 bases from J, with 12 bases in between. CDR3: CASGLEAGLNGYTF. The CDR3 nucleotides are TGTGCTAGTGGTTTGGAAGCAGGGCTGAATGGCTACACCTTC.

This clone is categorized as medium-sized. This chain connects TRBV11-3 to TRBJ1-1, with TRBD1 as a possible D gene (5 bases). The V gene lost 3 bases and the J gene lost 1 base, with 21 bases spanning the gap. The V gene's germline CDR1 is SGHNT and CDR2 YENEEA. This CDR3 spans 18 amino acids. Written as DNA, the CDR3 is TGTGCCAGCAGCTTGAGAGGGGCGGACCTTCTCAGGAACACTGAAGCTTTCTTT. It encodes CASSLRGADLLRNTEAFF.

The V call is TRBV12-5, the J call TRBJ1-2, with TRBD1 identical over 9 bases. CDR1 and CDR2 from the germline V gene are LGHNT and FRNRAP. The CDR3 contains 16 residues. The CDR3 is CAEGFPGTGLTDGYTF. The DNA for the CDR3 is TGTGCCGAAGGTTTTCCCGGGACAGGGTTAACTGATGGCTACACCTTC.

The V gene is TRBV5-1, the J gene TRBJ1-1; the D gene is possibly TRBD1 (6 bases). This CDR3 is built from 15 residues. Germline lookup yields CDR1 SGHRS and CDR2 YFSETQ. V was pared by 1 base and J by 4 bases, with 14 bases between. In nucleotides, the CDR3 is TGCGCCAGCAGCTTGCAGGGGCTTGGTGGCACTGAAGCTTTCTTT. Amino acid sequence: CASSLQGLGGTEAFF. Full variable domain (missing parts from reference TRBV5-1 and TRBJ1-1): KAGVTQTPRYLIKTRGQQVTLSCSPISGHRSVSWYQQTPGQGLQFLFEYFSETQRNKGNFPGRFSGRQFSNSRSEMNVSTLELGDSALYLCASSLQGLGGTEAFFGQGTRLTVV.

This clone was recorded at least ten times. The chain links TRBV11-3 to TRBJ1-2, with TRBD1 matching over 7 bases. Germline V gene sequence: CDR1 SGHNT, CDR2 YENEEA. V lost 5 bases to trimming and J lost 8 bases; unmatched junction nucleotides: 11. This CDR3 has 14 residues. CDR3 coding DNA: TGTGCCAGCAGCCCTTCTCGGACAGGAGAAGGCTACACCTTC. This encodes CASSPSRTGEGYTF.

This clone has just one count. The gene calls are TRBV19 and TRBJ1-2; 9 bases are shared with TRBD1. This CDR3 is 15 amino acids long. The germline V gene encodes CDR1 LNHDA and CDR2 SQIVND (reference sequence). Trimming removed 6 bases from V and 4 bases from J; junction bases left unmatched: 9. This CDR3 is CASSPPGQGLYGYTF. The CDR3, as DNA: TGTGCCAGTAGCCCCCCGGGACAGGGTCTCTATGGCTACACCTTC.

J is TRBJ1-1 and V is TRBV21-1; the table's D call TRBD1 went unverified against the DNA. TRBV21-1 is a known pseudogene. CDR3 size: 14 residues. For the CDR3, the DNA is TGTGCCAGCAGCGGTCGACAGGGGAACACTGAAGCTTTCTTT. Its protein product is CASSGRQGNTEAFF.

The chain links TRBV11-3 to TRBJ1-5, with 7 bases aligning to TRBD1. This CDR3 comprises 16 residues. After removal of 5 bases from V and 1 base from J, the junction contained 8 bases not matched to a gene. The V gene's germline CDR1 is SGHNT and CDR2 YENEEA. The CDR3 DNA reads TGTGCCAGCAGCCCCTCGGGACAGACCAGCAATCAGCCCCAGCATTTT. It yields the protein CASSPSGQTSNQPQHF.

This sequence joins TRBV19 and TRBJ2-6; 12 nucleotides line up with TRBD1. The CDR3 contains 19 residues. After removal of 5 bases from V and 4 bases from J, the junction contained 12 bases not matched to a gene. Germline lookup yields CDR1 LNHDA and CDR2 SQIVND (reference sequence). CDR3 in amino acids: CASSVSPGQGAPGANVLTF. The CDR3 bases are TGTGCCAGTAGTGTTTCTCCGGGACAGGGGGCTCCCGGGGCCAACGTCCTGACTTTC.

The table lists this clone with many counts. V gene TRBV6-8 combines with J gene TRBJ1-2, with D possibly TRBD1 on 5 matching bases. Germline V lookup: CDR1 MNHGY, CDR2 SAAAGT. The V gene lost 2 bases and the J gene lost 5 bases, with 18 bases spanning the gap. CDR3 length: 16 residues. The CDR3 loop reads CASSYLIPTAGYGYTF. The DNA for the CDR3 is TGTGCCAGCAGTTACCTTATACCGACAGCGGGATATGGCTACACCTTC.

The chain has TRBV29-1 and TRBJ2-6; unclear D gene. Germline V CDR1 and CDR2: SQVTM, ANQGSEA. This CDR3 contains 12 residues. The germline V and J ends were trimmed by 3 bases and 4 bases, with 4 bases remaining between them. CDR3 sequence: CSVDLGANVLTF. The CDR3 coding sequence is TGCAGCGTTGATTTGGGGGCCAACGTCCTGACTTTC. Based on the CDR3 plus reference TRBV29-1 and TRBJ2-6, the full variable domain is SAVISQKPSRDICQRGTSLTIQCQVDSQVTMMFWYRQQPGQSLTLIATANQGSEATYESGFVIDKFPISRPNLTFSTLTVSNMSPEDSSIYLCSVDLGANVLTFGAGSRLTVL.

This chain uses TRBV5-1 with TRBJ1-2; 9 bases agree with TRBD1. CDR3 length equals 15 residues. V dropped 0 bases and J dropped 6; count of bases not matched to a gene: 6. Germline CDR1 and CDR2: SGHRS and YFSETQ. CDR3 in DNA: TGCGCCAGCAGCTTGGAGGAGGGACAGGGCGATGGCTACACCTTC. Translating gives CASSLEEGQGDGYTF. Combining the CDR3 with reference TRBV5-1 and TRBJ1-2 gives the whole variable domain KAGVTQTPRYLIKTRGQQVTLSCSPISGHRSVSWYQQTPGQGLQFLFEYFSETQRNKGNFPGRFSGRQFSNSRSEMNVSTLELGDSALYLCASSLEEGQGDGYTFGSGTRLTVV.

This clone was detected only a few times. The rearrangement joins TRBV5-1 to TRBJ2-5; perhaps D is TRBD1 or TRBD2 (5 bases each). The length of the CDR3 is 15 residues. Trimming stripped 4 bases from V and 5 bases from J, with 18 bases between. Germline values: CDR1 SGHRS, CDR2 YFSETQ. Written as DNA, the CDR3 is TGCGCCAGCAGCGGGCAGGGAAGCCGGGGTGAGACCCAGTACTTC. Residues: CASSGQGSRGETQYF.

Details on this clone: The same CDR3 arises from other DNA sequences in this sample as well. V and J are TRBV5-1 and TRBJ2-1; D not certain. With 3 bases removed from V and 0 bases from J, the gap between germline ends came to 10 bases. Looked up from germline, CDR1 is SGHRS and CDR2 is YFSETQ. There are 15 residues in the CDR3. CDR3 region: CASSSTTSSYNEQFF. The CDR3, as DNA: TGCGCCAGCAGCTCTACGACCTCCTCCTACAATGAGCAGTTCTTC.

The sample holds many counts of this clone. This sequence joins TRBV11-3 and TRBJ2-1, with TRBD2 matching 9 bases. The CDR3 spans 18 residues. Germline V lookup: CDR1 SGHNT, CDR2 YENEEA. V was clipped by 5 bases and J by 4 bases; unmatched bases: 15. The CDR3 coding sequence is TGTGCCAGCAGCCACTCGTTGCGGGGGGGTTACATATACAATGAGCAGTTCTTC. Protein sequence: CASSHSLRGGYIYNEQFF.

This clone has a handful of counts. The chain couples TRBV6-8 to TRBJ1-2, with D unresolved. V shed 7 bases and J shed 0 bases, with 6 bases lying between them. The germline CDR1 and CDR2 sequences are MNHGY and SAAAGT. This CDR3 region has 12 residues. Here the CDR3 DNA reads TGTGCCAGCAAACAATCTAACTATGGCTACACCTTC. Translating gives CASKQSNYGYTF.

This clone was seen more than once but under ten times. The gene calls are TRBV28 and TRBJ2-7, with 8 bases matching TRBD1. Germline V gene lookup returns CDR1 MDHEN and CDR2 SYDVKM. CDR3 length: 14 residues. V was clipped by 6 bases and J by 2 bases; unmatched bases: 6. CDR3: CASRSGQGTYEQYF. CDR3 DNA: TGTGCCAGCAGGTCCGGACAGGGAACCTACGAGCAGTACTTC. Supplemented by reference TRBV28 and TRBJ2-7, the full variable domain reads DVKVTQSSRYLVKRTGEKVFLECVQDMDHENMFWYRQDPGLGLRLIYFSYDVKMKEKGDIPEGYSVSREKKERFSLILESASTNQTSMYLCASRSGQGTYEQYFGPGTRLTVT.

This clone came up a few times. The V gene is TRBV6-8, the J gene TRBJ2-5; D is unclear. Germline values: CDR1 MNHGY, CDR2 SAAAGT. Trimming took off 2 bases at V and 4 bases at J, with 8 bases between the two ends. This CDR3 region has 13 residues. The CDR3 DNA is TGTGCCAGCAGTTACAATACCGGAGAGACCCAGTACTTC. Its translation is CASSYNTGETQYF.

The chain has TRBV18 and TRBJ2-1, with 8 positions matching TRBD2. V dropped 3 bases and J dropped 2; count of bases not matched to a gene: 3. CDR1 is KGHSH, CDR2 LQKENI, per germline. The CDR3 spans 15 residues. This CDR3 is CASSPPGLAYNEQFF. The CDR3 DNA is TGTGCCAGCTCACCCCCGGGACTAGCCTACAATGAGCAGTTCTTC.

This clone was observed a few times. V gene TRBV11-3 combines with J gene TRBJ2-7; 8 bases fit TRBD2. Germline V lookup: CDR1 SGHNT, CDR2 YENEEA. The CDR3 runs 15 residues. V lost 6 bases and J lost 0; bases outside the gene matches: 7. CDR3: CASRNERESSYEQYF. The CDR3 DNA is TGTGCCAGCAGGAACGAGCGGGAGAGCTCCTACGAGCAGTACTTC.

This rearrangement joins TRBV11-3 to TRBJ1-5; D might be TRBD1 (5 bases). Trimming removed 3 bases from V and 5 bases from J, with 20 bases in between. The CDR3 is 17 amino acids. Germline V gene lookup returns CDR1 SGHNT and CDR2 YENEEA. CDR3 coding DNA: TGTGCCAGCAGCTTGGGTCAGGGTGGCAGGATCGATCAGCCCCAGCATTTT. This encodes CASSLGQGGRIDQPQHF.

In its sample, this clone was seen a few times. This chain uses TRBV11-3 with TRBJ2-2; the match to TRBD1 covers 8 bases. Losses at the gene ends were 3 bases for V and 4 bases for J; bases not matched to a gene: 13. From germline, CDR1 is SGHNT and CDR2 YENEEA. This CDR3 has 18 amino acids. The CDR3 reads CASSFPGGSLNPTGELFF. The CDR3 DNA reads TGTGCCAGCAGCTTTCCAGGGGGCTCCCTTAACCCCACCGGGGAGCTGTTTTTT.